This TCR beta chain was documented in a study of cytomegalovirus exposure and HLA in healthy donors. Overall study findings and caveats: A link between a missense DCLRE1C variant and TCR beta V- and J-gene trimming emerged from a later analysis. Using a false discovery rate of 0.05, a later analysis showed that approximately 17,000 TCR beta sequences were associated with HLA alleles. As immune exposure information, only CMV serostatus was available.

Trimming took 6 bases from V and 5 from J, leaving 22 bases between them. There are 16 residues in the CDR3. Germline V lookup: CDR1 SGHNT, CDR2 YENEEA. The primer mix had 60 Vbeta and 13 Jbeta primers. Sequencing used immunoSEQ multiplex PCR; TCRdb keeps in-frame clones, though not all of them. In the table there are roughly 200,000 clones, approximately 88% of which are singletons. Details on this clone: Its antigen is not known.

The specimen was PBMCs. V gene TRBV11-3 combines with J gene TRBJ1-1; tentatively, D is TRBD1 (6 bases). The TCR originated in a boy aged 2 to 10 in good health and CMV-seronegative. CDR3 sequence reads: CASSHREGVGYTEAFF. The CDR3 coding sequence is TGTGCCAGCAGTCACCGGGAGGGGGTCGGGTATACTGAAGCTTTCTTT.